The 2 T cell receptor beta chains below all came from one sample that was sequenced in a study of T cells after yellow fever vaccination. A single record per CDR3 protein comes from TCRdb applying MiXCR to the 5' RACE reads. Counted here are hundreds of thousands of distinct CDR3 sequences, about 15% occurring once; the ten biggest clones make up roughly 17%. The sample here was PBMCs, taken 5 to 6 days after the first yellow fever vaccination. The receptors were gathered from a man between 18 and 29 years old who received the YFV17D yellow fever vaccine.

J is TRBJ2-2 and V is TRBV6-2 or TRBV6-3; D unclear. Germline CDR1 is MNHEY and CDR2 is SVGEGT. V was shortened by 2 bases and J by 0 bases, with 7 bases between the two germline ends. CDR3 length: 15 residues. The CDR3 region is CASSYDGPNTGELFF. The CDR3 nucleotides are TGTGCCAGCAGTTACGACGGGCCGAACACCGGGGAGCTGTTTTTT.

The chain's CDR3 is CATSDFVGTGRSDTQYF. CDR3 nucleotides: TGTGCCACCAGTGATTTTGTCGGGACAGGAAGGTCAGATACGCAGTATTTT. V gene TRBV24-1 combines with J gene TRBJ2-3; 8 nucleotides line up with TRBD1. From germline, CDR1 is KGHDR and CDR2 SFDVKD. The CDR3 loop spans 17 amino acids. The V gene end was trimmed by 1 base and the J gene end by 4 bases; junction bases not matched to a gene: 9.